What follows are 8 T cell receptor beta chains derived from one specimen sequenced in a study of cytomegalovirus exposure and HLA in healthy donors. Primers included in the PCR were 60 Vbeta and 13 Jbeta primers. TCRdb's copy holds only in-frame clones and misses some; the assay was immunoSEQ multiplex PCR. The data hold 150,000 to 250,000 clones, with around 80% observed a single time. Sequenced input: PBMCs. The receptor set was obtained from a man between 25 and 39 years old in good health and CMV-seronegative.

J is TRBJ2-7 and V is TRBV27, with TRBD1 matching 8 bases. J gave up 5 bases and V 5 bases, and 11 bases lay outside the gene matches. This CDR3 is built from 15 residues. Germline CDR1 is MNHEY and CDR2 is SMNVEV (reference sequence). CDR3 DNA: TGTGCCAGCAGTGTCCGGGACAGGCCCTGGGACGAGCAGTACTTC. Its translation: CASSVRDRPWDEQYF.

DNA of the CDR3: TGTGCCAGCCCCAAATTCCGGGGGGAGGCTCCCTATAATTCACCCCTCCACTTT. As protein: CASPKFRGEAPYNSPLHF. V and J are TRBV7-7 and TRBJ1-6; tentative D call: TRBD1 (5 bases). Germline CDR1 SSHAT, CDR2 FNYEAQ (reference sequence). This CDR3 has 18 amino acids. Trimming took 8 bases from V and 2 from J, leaving 22 bases between them.

The CDR3 region is CARQGYSGNTIYF. The CDR3, as DNA: TGTGCCAGACAGGGCTACTCTGGAAACACCATATATTTT. The chain employs TRBV2 and TRBJ1-3; the D gene is possibly TRBD1 (6 bases). This CDR3 is 13 amino acids long. Trimming shortened V by 9 bases and J by 0 bases, and 9 bases separated the two germline ends. CDR1 and CDR2 (germline): SNHLY, FYNNEI.

V and J are TRBV9 and TRBJ1-2; a possible D gene is TRBD1 (5 bases). The germline CDR1 and CDR2 sequences are SGDLS and YYNGEE. CDR3 size: 15 residues. The V and J ends lost 2 bases and 6 bases respectively, with 17 bases between them. CDR3 protein: CASSVVDKTRHGYTF. The CDR3 coding sequence is TGTGCCAGCAGCGTGGTGGACAAGACGAGGCATGGCTACACCTTC.

V and J are TRBV7-9 and TRBJ2-2; 7 nucleotides match TRBD2. This CDR3 has 16 amino acids. J gave up 2 bases and V 5 bases, and 8 bases lay outside the gene matches. Germline loops: CDR1 SEHNR, CDR2 FQNEAQ (reference sequence). The CDR3 reads CASSATSAQNTGELFF. The CDR3 DNA reads TGTGCCAGCAGCGCAACTAGCGCTCAAAACACCGGGGAGCTGTTTTTT. The full variable domain, rest sourced from reference TRBV7-9 and TRBJ2-2, is DTGVSQNPRHKITKRGQNVTFRCDPISEHNRLYWYRQTLGQGPEFLTYFQNEAQLEKSRLLSDRFSAERPKGSFSTLEIQRTEQGDSAMYLCASSATSAQNTGELFFGEGSRLTVL.

The chain recombines TRBV11-2 with TRBJ1-1, with 7 positions matching TRBD1. The CDR3 spans 16 residues. J lost 0 bases, V lost 5 bases, and 9 bases had no gene match. Germline loops: CDR1 SGHAT, CDR2 FQNNGV. The CDR3 sequence: CASSHFPGQMNTEAFF. As DNA, the CDR3 is TGTGCCAGCAGCCATTTTCCGGGACAGATGAACACTGAAGCTTTCTTT. Drawing the rest from reference TRBV11-2 and TRBJ1-1, the complete variable domain is EAGVAQSPRYKIIEKRQSVAFWCNPISGHATLYWYQQILGQGPKLLIQFQNNGVVDDSQLPKDRFSAERLKGVDSTLKIQPAKLEDSAVYLCASSHFPGQMNTEAFFGQGTRLTVV.

J is TRBJ1-5 and V is TRBV5-8; tentatively, D is TRBD1 (5 bases). Trimming stripped 3 bases from V and 3 bases from J, with 10 bases between. The CDR3 length is 14 residues. CDR1 is SGHTS and CDR2 is YDEGEE in the germline V gene. The CDR3 DNA reads TGTGCCAGCAGCTGGAGGGGTCCCAATCAGCCCCAGCATTTT. Translation gives CASSWRGPNQPQHF.

The gene calls are TRBV2 and TRBJ2-7; D is unresolved. CDR3 size: 15 residues. Germline lookup yields CDR1 SNHLY and CDR2 FYNNEI. Between the trimmed V and J ends, which lost 3 bases and 3 bases, there was a span of 15 bases. The CDR3 sequence: CASSEFKLSYYEQYF. The CDR3 nucleotides read TGTGCCAGCAGTGAGTTTAAATTATCCTACTACGAGCAGTACTTC.